Listed here is a single TCR beta chain. Its antigen is as yet unknown. Using immunoSEQ multiplex PCR, the repertoire was profiled, and TCRdb retains in-frame clones only, with some absent. The sample has 130,000 or so clones, 90% seen once; the top ten hold roughly 6.9%. This CDR3 has 18 amino acids. Germline CDR1 is MNHNS and CDR2 is SASEGT. With V trimmed by 0 bases and J by 6 bases, 10 bases remained unmatched. This sample was taken from a study of radiotherapy plus CTLA-4 blockade in lung cancer. On the study more broadly: Overall, roughly 17% of patients showed an objective response, while over 30% attained disease control. Points from the study as a whole: The best prediction of response reportedly came from early blood T cell clone dynamics, with interferon-beta. Tumor-origin TCR clones grew in blood after radiotherapy plus ipilimumab.

Chemo-refractory metastatic non-small-cell lung cancer patients received focal radiation with ipilimumab CTLA-4 blockade. Sequenced material: peripheral blood, taken from a patient treated with radiotherapy plus ipilimumab. The genes are TRBV6-1 and TRBJ2-3; TRBD1 aligns across 12 bases. The receptor's source is a human donor with non-small cell lung cancer that progressed on radiotherapy plus ipilimumab. CDR3 residues: CASSEATGTGGFFDTQYF. The CDR3 nucleotides read TGTGCCAGCAGTGAAGCCACCGGGACAGGGGGCTTTTTTGATACGCAGTATTTT.